This paragraph covers one TCR beta chain sequence. Its antigen is unknown. Produced via immunoSEQ multiplex PCR; TCRdb's table is partial and in-frame only. Of more than 140,000 clones in the sample, roughly 88% were seen once. This sample was taken from a study of T cell responses to AZD1222 COVID-19 vaccine. Study observations and caveats: Just five or six AZD1222 recipients tested seropositive at baseline. Spike-specific TCR breadth and depth grew following two AZD1222 doses. There were repertoire samples only from the period after the peak T cell response. Reportedly, close to half of spike-specific TCRs are directed against unmutated variant regions.

Per germline, CDR1 KGHSH and CDR2 LQKENI. This CDR3 spans 16 amino acids. With 2 bases clipped from V and 4 bases from J, the junction kept 8 bases outside the gene matches. Here the sequenced sample was peripheral blood, taken on day 0 of MenACWY control vaccination. This chain uses TRBV18 with TRBJ1-5; the match to TRBD1 covers 7 bases. The TCR sequence derives from an adult in good health. For the CDR3, the DNA is TGTGCCAGCTCACCAGGACGACAGGGAGGGAATCAGCCCCAGCATTTT. This codes for CASSPGRQGGNQPQHF.